This TCR beta chain was captured by sequencing in a study of cytomegalovirus exposure and HLA in healthy donors. Study results and caveats: In a later analysis, first-cohort TCR clusters were found to tend to co-occur in the 130 or so validation repertoires. Reports described diagnosis of cytomegalovirus status by the classifier as highly specific and sensitive. According to the study, roughly 180 TCR beta chains were cytomegalovirus-associated.

Some clones are missing from TCRdb's copy, which holds only in-frame ones; the method was immunoSEQ multiplex PCR. The table shows 150,000 or so clones, with about 94% occurring only once. Germline loops: CDR1 MNHEY, CDR2 SMNVEV (reference sequence). CDR3 length: 16 residues. V lost 2 bases to trimming and J lost 3 bases; unmatched junction nucleotides: 9. Details on this clone: Its antigen is as yet unknown.

This receptor was obtained from a man in his late teens or twenties in good health and CMV-seropositive. The sequencing input was PBMCs. The chain employs TRBV27 and TRBJ2-7; 8 bases line up with TRBD1. In DNA form, the CDR3 reads TGTGCCAGCAGTTTACGGGCAGGGGGCGGTCTCTACGAGCAGTACTTC. Translated, it gives CASSLRAGGGLYEQYF.